This TCR beta chain comes out of a study of blood T cell repertoires in COVID-19. Study background: Donors in the United States, Italy and Spain gave samples during acute or convalescent COVID-19.

As handled by the study authors: Using reference gene primer amplification, nucleated cell counts were estimated. Profiled with immunoSEQ multiplex PCR; TCRdb holds only in-frame clones, not every one. V, J and clone size are those of that table, while D and trimming were read from the DNA. The table includes 35,000 to 50,000 clones, around 87% detected once. Germline V gene lookup returns CDR1 ENHRY and CDR2 SYGVKD. V was cut by 0 bases and J by 0 bases, with 15 bases left in between. This CDR3 has 18 amino acids. This chain uses TRBV10-3 with TRBJ2-1; possible D gene TRBD2, 5 bases. The receptor comes from a woman of 80 years or more with active COVID-19. Input material: peripheral blood. CDR3: CAISESKATILSYNEQFF. For the CDR3, the DNA is TGTGCCATCAGTGAGTCGAAGGCGACTATCCTCTCCTACAATGAGCAGTTCTTC.